A selection of T cell receptor beta chains follows, all from one sample in a study of blood T cell repertoires in COVID-19. The assay was immunoSEQ multiplex PCR, and TCRdb's table has in-frame clones only and misses some. The table records 200,000 to 250,000 clones, over 75% of them present only once. The sequencing sample was made of PBMCs or T cells enriched from blood (not recorded which). These receptors all come from a middle-aged man who had recovered from COVID-19. The CDR3 runs from the conserved cysteine through the conserved F or W. Fields, in order: D gene, V gene, J gene, CDR3 protein. D genes are given only for firm matches.

d_call: -
v_call: TRBV11-2
j_call: TRBJ2-7
cdr3_aa: CASSLVSQGKYEQYF

d_call: TRBD1
v_call: TRBV18
j_call: TRBJ1-1
cdr3_aa: CASSPQGQGRTEAFF

d_call: TRBD1
v_call: TRBV30
j_call: TRBJ1-1
cdr3_aa: CAWRKGAYTEAFF

d_call: -
v_call: TRBV30
j_call: TRBJ2-1
cdr3_aa: CAWRRYNEQFF

d_call: TRBD1
v_call: TRBV7-8
j_call: TRBJ1-6
cdr3_aa: CASSARDRESSPLHF

d_call: -
v_call: TRBV30
j_call: TRBJ1-1
cdr3_aa: CAWRGRGPNTEAFF

d_call: -
v_call: TRBV28
j_call: TRBJ1-5
cdr3_aa: CASIPSLGRGNQPQHF

d_call: -
v_call: TRBV30
j_call: TRBJ1-4
cdr3_aa: CAWRIRGGDEKLFF

d_call: TRBD1
v_call: TRBV7-9
j_call: TRBJ2-1
cdr3_aa: CASSSPYTGGWEQFF

d_call: TRBD1
v_call: TRBV5-1
j_call: TRBJ2-7
cdr3_aa: CASSLDQGAGYEQYF

d_call: TRBD1
v_call: TRBV7-9
j_call: TRBJ1-2
cdr3_aa: CASSFPGQGGYGYTF

d_call: TRBD1
v_call: TRBV7-9
j_call: TRBJ1-2
cdr3_aa: CASSRTGYGYTF

d_call: -
v_call: TRBV5-4
j_call: TRBJ2-1
cdr3_aa: CASSGRGTSYNEQFF

d_call: TRBD2
v_call: TRBV27
j_call: TRBJ2-7
cdr3_aa: CASSFRLAGDEQYF

d_call: TRBD1
v_call: TRBV29-1
j_call: TRBJ2-3
cdr3_aa: CSVSETGGRTDTQYF

d_call: TRBD2
v_call: TRBV7-6
j_call: TRBJ2-1
cdr3_aa: CASSSRTSGKNYNEQFF

d_call: TRBD1
v_call: TRBV4-2
j_call: TRBJ1-5
cdr3_aa: CASSQETGEQPQHF

d_call: -
v_call: TRBV27
j_call: TRBJ1-5
cdr3_aa: CASSLERFNQPQHF

d_call: TRBD1
v_call: TRBV30
j_call: TRBJ2-6
cdr3_aa: CAWSARGQEISGANVLTF

d_call: -
v_call: TRBV28
j_call: TRBJ1-4
cdr3_aa: CASRAGSVGLFF

d_call: TRBD2
v_call: TRBV6-5
j_call: TRBJ2-3
cdr3_aa: CASQTSGGPDTQYF

d_call: TRBD2
v_call: TRBV5-8
j_call: TRBJ2-3
cdr3_aa: CASSFLAGGTDTQYF

d_call: TRBD1
v_call: TRBV7-3
j_call: TRBJ1-2
cdr3_aa: CASSLNNRGTYGYTF

d_call: TRBD2
v_call: TRBV20-1
j_call: TRBJ2-3
cdr3_aa: CSASRGGVTDTQYF

d_call: TRBD1
v_call: TRBV18
j_call: TRBJ2-5
cdr3_aa: CASSPWTGRAETQYF

d_call: -
v_call: TRBV19
j_call: TRBJ1-1
cdr3_aa: CASSIQGIGEAFF

d_call: TRBD1
v_call: TRBV30
j_call: TRBJ2-2
cdr3_aa: CAWSRGGEGTGELFF

d_call: TRBD2
v_call: TRBV30
j_call: TRBJ2-1
cdr3_aa: CAWSELAGGLYNEQFF

d_call: TRBD1
v_call: TRBV18
j_call: TRBJ2-6
cdr3_aa: CASSPGQASSGANVLTF

d_call: -
v_call: TRBV18
j_call: TRBJ1-1
cdr3_aa: CASSPTGFMNTEAFF

d_call: -
v_call: TRBV5-6
j_call: TRBJ1-5
cdr3_aa: CASSLSRDQPQHF

d_call: -
v_call: TRBV28
j_call: TRBJ2-5
cdr3_aa: CASAGSRETQYF

d_call: -
v_call: TRBV2
j_call: TRBJ2-1
cdr3_aa: CASSPGVEAGEQFF

d_call: -
v_call: TRBV9
j_call: TRBJ1-6
cdr3_aa: CASSVVGGNSPLHF

d_call: TRBD2
v_call: TRBV5-1
j_call: TRBJ2-5
cdr3_aa: CASGNQRGDQETQYF

d_call: TRBD1
v_call: TRBV18
j_call: TRBJ2-1
cdr3_aa: CASSSYGQGYNEQFF

d_call: -
v_call: TRBV16
j_call: TRBJ1-5
cdr3_aa: CASSQFGRNQPQHF

d_call: TRBD1
v_call: TRBV7-2
j_call: TRBJ2-7
cdr3_aa: CASRIGTGASYEQYF

d_call: TRBD1
v_call: TRBV19
j_call: TRBJ2-7
cdr3_aa: CASRMPKGDRLLSYEQYF

d_call: -
v_call: TRBV7-2
j_call: TRBJ1-5
cdr3_aa: CASSLGGGSQPQHF

d_call: -
v_call: TRBV30
j_call: TRBJ1-1
cdr3_aa: CAWSLSPLNTEAFF

d_call: TRBD1
v_call: TRBV2
j_call: TRBJ1-4
cdr3_aa: CASSRDEGADEKLFF

d_call: TRBD1
v_call: TRBV7-9
j_call: TRBJ1-6
cdr3_aa: CASSLPVGQGHGPLHF

d_call: -
v_call: TRBV2
j_call: TRBJ1-5
cdr3_aa: CASRIDSIQPQHF

d_call: -
v_call: TRBV14
j_call: TRBJ2-1
cdr3_aa: CASSLRQIGAYNEQFF

d_call: TRBD1
v_call: TRBV7-9
j_call: TRBJ1-4
cdr3_aa: CASSYGQAEGEKLFF

d_call: -
v_call: TRBV4-2
j_call: TRBJ1-3
cdr3_aa: CASSQEAFSSGNTIYF

d_call: -
v_call: TRBV6-5
j_call: TRBJ2-7
cdr3_aa: CASSYSGGRSAEQYF

d_call: -
v_call: TRBV24-1
j_call: TRBJ1-4
cdr3_aa: CATSERTANNEKLFF

d_call: -
v_call: TRBV15
j_call: TRBJ1-1
cdr3_aa: CATRKAGNTEAFF

d_call: -
v_call: TRBV5-1
j_call: TRBJ1-1
cdr3_aa: CASSLGDVTEAFF

d_call: -
v_call: TRBV7-6
j_call: TRBJ1-6
cdr3_aa: CASSPAVAGQVSSPLHF

d_call: -
v_call: TRBV3-1/TRBV3-2
j_call: TRBJ2-5
cdr3_aa: CASSPNRGGETQYF

d_call: TRBD1
v_call: TRBV30
j_call: TRBJ2-5
cdr3_aa: CAWDRDTETQYF

d_call: -
v_call: TRBV29-1
j_call: TRBJ2-7
cdr3_aa: CSVLPRERHYEQYF

d_call: TRBD1
v_call: TRBV28
j_call: TRBJ2-2
cdr3_aa: CASGQDYTGELFF

d_call: -
v_call: TRBV9
j_call: TRBJ1-2
cdr3_aa: CASSPWTANGYTF